Shown below are 27 T cell receptor beta chains from a single sample sequenced in a study of cytomegalovirus exposure and HLA in healthy donors. The PCR used 60 Vbeta and 13 Jbeta primers. Some clones are missing from TCRdb's copy, which holds only in-frame ones; the method was immunoSEQ multiplex PCR. The sample table sets out 100,000 to 150,000 clones. Sequencing was done on a sample of PBMCs. The receptors stem from a man younger than 30 in good health and CMV-seronegative.

The V call is TRBV6-1, the J call TRBJ2-5, with D maybe TRBD1 (5 bases). The J call may be incorrect, as the DNA end agrees better with TRBJ2-7. CDR1 and CDR2 from the germline V gene are MNHNS and SASEGT. This CDR3 is 18 amino acids long. As DNA, the CDR3 is TGTGCCAGCAGTGAAGAAGTATCCCGGCAGGGCTTGAGTCGCGAGCAGTACTTC. As protein: CASSEEVSRQGLSREQYF.

The chain uses TRBV6-5 and TRBJ2-1; D might be TRBD2 (5 bases). Germline CDR1 is MNHEY and CDR2 is SVGAGI. This CDR3 has 11 residues. The ends were cut back, 8 bases at V and 6 bases at J, with 8 bases in the middle. The CDR3 DNA reads TGTGCCAGCCGGAGGACCAATGAGCAGTTCTTC. Protein sequence: CASRRTNEQFF.

The J gene is TRBJ2-7, the V gene TRBV5-1; TRBD2 aligns across 10 bases. Germline V lookup: CDR1 SGHRS, CDR2 YFSETQ. The J segment lost 6 bases and the V segment lost 0 bases, leaving 9 bases of the junction unmatched. This CDR3 contains 16 residues. CDR3 loop: CASSLATSGGVTEQYF. The CDR3 DNA is TGCGCCAGCAGCTTGGCCACCAGCGGGGGGGTTACCGAGCAGTACTTC.

The CDR3 nucleotides are TGTGCCAGCAGCTTGCGGGACATGGGCTACGAGCAGTACTTC. The encoded protein is CASSLRDMGYEQYF. J is TRBJ2-7 and V is TRBV5-5; D is possibly TRBD1 (6 bases). CDR3 size: 14 residues. The V gene lost 1 base and the J gene lost 3 bases, with 11 bases spanning the gap. The V gene's germline CDR1 is SGHKS and CDR2 YYEKEE (reference sequence). Based on the CDR3 plus reference TRBV5-5 and TRBJ2-7, the full variable domain is DAGVTQSPTHLIKTRGQQVTLRCSPISGHKSVSWYQQVLGQGPQFIFQYYEKEERGRGNFPDRFSARQFPNYSSELNVNALLLGDSALYLCASSLRDMGYEQYFGPGTRLTVT.

The chain combines TRBV7-6 with TRBJ2-5, with unresolved D. The V gene lost 5 bases and the J gene lost 5 bases, with 18 bases spanning the gap. Germline CDR1 SGHVS, CDR2 FNYEAQ. The CDR3 is made up of 15 amino acids. CDR3 sequence: CASSPIERIRETQYF. CDR3 sequence (DNA): TGTGCCAGCAGCCCTATTGAAAGAATCAGGGAGACCCAGTACTTC.

The gene calls are TRBV18 and TRBJ2-4; 9 bases match TRBD2. V was pared by 2 bases and J by 9 bases, with 5 bases of the junction left unmatched. CDR1 KGHSH and CDR2 LQKENI come from the germline V gene. The CDR3 has 14 amino acids. The CDR3 DNA reads TGTGCCAGCTCACCAGCGGGAGGGCATGCCATTCAGTACTTC. This translates into CASSPAGGHAIQYF.

The chain employs TRBV4-2 and TRBJ2-1; TRBD2 is a possible D gene (7 bases). The V end was cut by 0 bases, the J end by 3 bases, with 15 bases between. The germline V gene encodes CDR1 LGHNA and CDR2 YNFKEQ. This CDR3 is built from 17 residues. In nucleotides, the CDR3 is TGTGCCAGCAGCCAAGATCCGGCGGGGGCCAACTACAATGAGCAGTTCTTC. Its translation: CASSQDPAGANYNEQFF.

The rearrangement links TRBV6-1 to TRBJ1-5; 9 positions agree with TRBD1. V lost 4 bases to trimming and J lost 4 bases; unmatched junction nucleotides: 2. This CDR3 has 14 residues. CDR1 and CDR2 from the germline V gene are MNHNS and SASEGT. The CDR3 sequence is CASSVQGANQPQHF. The DNA for the CDR3 is TGTGCCAGCAGTGTACAGGGGGCTAATCAGCCCCAGCATTTT.

The chain uses TRBV5-4 and TRBJ1-1; D is ambiguous. V shed 4 bases and J shed 3 bases, with 10 bases lying between them. The CDR3 is 13 amino acids. Looked up from germline, CDR1 is SGHNT and CDR2 is YYREEE (reference sequence). As DNA, the CDR3 is TGTGCCAGCAGCCCCTACAGTTACACTGAAGCTTTCTTT. It is translated as CASSPYSYTEAFF.

This sequence joins TRBV14 and TRBJ2-2, with TRBD2 matching over 7 bases. CDR1 and CDR2 from the germline V gene are SGHDN and FVKESK. The CDR3 runs to 14 residues. V gave up 4 bases and J gave up 1 base; unmatched junction bases: 0. The CDR3 loop reads CASSLAGNTGELFF. CDR3 coding DNA: TGTGCCAGCAGCCTAGCGGGGAACACCGGGGAGCTGTTTTTT. Together with reference TRBV14 and TRBJ2-2, the CDR3 gives the full variable domain: EAGVTQFPSHSVIEKGQTVTLRCDPISGHDNLYWYRRVMGKEIKFLLHFVKESKQDESGMPNNRFLAERTGGTYSTLKVQPAELEDSGVYFCASSLAGNTGELFFGEGSRLTVL.

The J gene is TRBJ1-4, the V gene TRBV4-1; D may be TRBD1 (5 bases). Germline CDR1 reads MGHRA; CDR2 reads YSYEKL. This CDR3 is 16 amino acids long. Trimming stripped 4 bases from V and 0 bases from J, with 12 bases between. This chain's CDR3 is CASSPQGASTNEKLFF. The CDR3 bases are TGCGCCAGCAGCCCCCAGGGTGCTTCAACTAATGAAAAACTGTTTTTT.

This sequence joins TRBV7-6 and TRBJ2-7; no clear D. Germline CDR1 is SGHVS and CDR2 is FNYEAQ. V lost 2 bases and J lost 2, with 10 bases in between. The CDR3 spans 14 residues. The CDR3 sequence: CASSLTQSAYEQYF. CDR3 sequence (DNA): TGTGCCAGCAGCTTAACGCAGTCCGCCTACGAGCAGTACTTC.

The chain links TRBV7-9 to TRBJ1-2; D not resolved. V dropped 4 bases and J dropped 3 bases, with 15 bases sitting between them. The CDR3 runs to 15 residues. Germline values: CDR1 SEHNR, CDR2 FQNEAQ (reference sequence). DNA for the CDR3: TGTGCCAGCAGCTACCTTTCGAGGGTCTACTATGGCTACACCTTC. It encodes CASSYLSRVYYGYTF.

V usage is TRBV5-1 and J usage is TRBJ1-1; TRBD1 matches at 8 bases. This CDR3 has 13 amino acids. The trim removed 6 bases at V and 1 base at J, leaving 2 bases unmatched. Germline-derived CDR1 and CDR2 are SGHRS and YFSETQ. The CDR3 coding sequence is TGCGCCAGCAACGGACAGGGGAACACTGAAGCTTTCTTT. Amino acid sequence: CASNGQGNTEAFF.

The rearrangement uses TRBV7-9 and TRBJ1-2; D is unclear. CDR3 length equals 14 residues. CDR1 is SEHNR, CDR2 FQNEAQ, per germline (reference sequence). The germline V and J ends were trimmed by 6 bases and 4 bases, with 15 bases remaining between them. Here the CDR3 reads CASSLVSERYGYTF. CDR3 DNA sequence: TGTGCCAGCAGTCTGGTTTCGGAGCGCTATGGCTACACCTTC. Full variable domain (missing parts from reference TRBV7-9 and TRBJ1-2): DTGVSQNPRHKITKRGQNVTFRCDPISEHNRLYWYRQTLGQGPEFLTYFQNEAQLEKSRLLSDRFSAERPKGSFSTLEIQRTEQGDSAMYLCASSLVSERYGYTFGSGTRLTVV.

The chain joins TRBV29-1 to TRBJ2-7; 8 bases are a match to TRBD1. The CDR3 spans 11 residues. V was pared by 5 bases and J by 6 bases, with 3 bases of the junction left unmatched. Germline values: CDR1 SQVTM, CDR2 ANQGSEA. Here the CDR3 reads CSVRTGPEQYF. DNA for the CDR3: TGCAGCGTTCGGACAGGGCCCGAGCAGTACTTC.

This chain links TRBV7-9 with TRBJ1-2; D remains unclear. V lost 5 bases and J lost 2, with 9 bases in between. CDR1 is SEHNR, CDR2 FQNEAQ, per germline (reference sequence). The CDR3 is made up of 13 amino acids. CDR3 nucleotide sequence: TGTGCCAGCAGCGTTACAGAAAACTATGGCTACACCTTC. Translated: CASSVTENYGYTF.

The chain has TRBV4-1 and TRBJ1-3; no clear D. Per germline, CDR1 MGHRA and CDR2 YSYEKL. This CDR3 is built from 11 residues. The CDR3 region is CAYLSGNTIYF. Here the CDR3 DNA reads TGCGCGTATCTCTCTGGAAACACCATATATTTT.

The genes are TRBV2 and TRBJ2-7; 8 bases are shared with TRBD2. V was clipped by 8 bases and J by 6 bases; unmatched bases: 9. Per the germline V gene, CDR1 is SNHLY and CDR2 is FYNNEI. This CDR3 spans 13 amino acids. DNA of the CDR3: TGTGCCAGCGCCACTAGCGGAGGGGGCGAGCAGTACTTC. As protein: CASATSGGGEQYF.

J is TRBJ1-4 and V is TRBV18; D might be TRBD1 (5 bases). V was shortened by 0 bases and J by 8 bases, with 13 bases between the two germline ends. Germline CDR1 KGHSH, CDR2 LQKENI. The length of the CDR3 is 15 residues. CDR3 residues: CASSPPSGIDEKLFF. CDR3 in DNA: TGTGCCAGCTCACCACCATCAGGGATTGACGAAAAACTGTTTTTT.

The chain couples TRBV9 to TRBJ2-7, with 8 bases matching TRBD1. CDR1 is SGDLS and CDR2 is YYNGEE in the germline V gene. V was pared by 3 bases and J by 4 bases, with 9 bases of the junction left unmatched. This CDR3 spans 15 amino acids. The CDR3 coding sequence is TGTGCCAGCAGCGCCGGACAGGGTAATTGGTACGAGCAGTACTTC. It translates to CASSAGQGNWYEQYF.

The chain has TRBV11-3 and TRBJ2-1; D not certain. V was cut by 0 bases and J by 1 base, with 10 bases left in between. The germline CDR1 and CDR2 sequences are SGHNT and YENEEA. The CDR3 totals 16 residues. The CDR3 DNA sequence: TGTGCCAGCAGCTTAGATACGGCGGAGTCCTACAATGAGCAGTTCTTC. This sequence encodes CASSLDTAESYNEQFF.

The chain joins TRBV12-5 to TRBJ2-7; TRBD1 aligns across 7 bases. This CDR3 has 17 residues. After removal of 4 bases from V and 3 bases from J, the junction contained 15 bases not matched to a gene. Germline V lookup: CDR1 LGHNT, CDR2 FRNRAP. CDR3 DNA: TGTGCTAGTGGTTGGTACCTACCGGGACAGAAGAACTACGAGCAGTACTTC. As protein: CASGWYLPGQKNYEQYF.

This chain joins TRBV2 and TRBJ2-1; 7 bases map to TRBD2. This CDR3 has 15 amino acids. The trim removed 7 bases at V and 7 bases at J, leaving 13 bases unmatched. Germline assignment: CDR1 SNHLY and CDR2 FYNNEI. The CDR3 DNA reads as TGTGCCAGCACCAAAACTACGGGACTAAGTAATGAGCAGTTCTTC. Its translation is CASTKTTGLSNEQFF.

The chain joins TRBV11-1 to TRBJ1-1, with TRBD1 as a possible D gene (5 bases). Between the trimmed V and J ends, which lost 3 bases and 1 base, there was a span of 12 bases. This CDR3 comprises 15 residues. CDR1 is SGHAT, CDR2 FQDESV, per germline (reference sequence). DNA for the CDR3: TGTGCCAGCAGCTTTAGCCAGGGTACGAACACTGAAGCTTTCTTT. It yields the protein CASSFSQGTNTEAFF.

CDR3 DNA: TGTGCCAGCAGCTTGACTAGCGGTTACCAAGAGACCCAGTACTTC. Its protein product is CASSLTSGYQETQYF. The chain combines TRBV7-3 with TRBJ2-5; TRBD2 matches at 9 bases. Germline CDR1 reads SGHTA; CDR2 reads FQGTGA. The CDR3 length is 15 residues. Trimming cost V 3 bases and J 0 bases; bases outside gene matches: 2.

This sequence joins TRBV4-1 and TRBJ2-7, with TRBD2 identical over 12 bases. Trimming at V came to 4 bases and at J to 0 bases, leaving 4 bases not matched to a gene. CDR3 length equals 16 residues. Per germline, CDR1 MGHRA and CDR2 YSYEKL. CDR3 sequence reads: CASSLTSGRPSYEQYF. For the CDR3, the DNA is TGCGCCAGCAGCCTGACTAGCGGGAGACCCTCCTACGAGCAGTACTTC.